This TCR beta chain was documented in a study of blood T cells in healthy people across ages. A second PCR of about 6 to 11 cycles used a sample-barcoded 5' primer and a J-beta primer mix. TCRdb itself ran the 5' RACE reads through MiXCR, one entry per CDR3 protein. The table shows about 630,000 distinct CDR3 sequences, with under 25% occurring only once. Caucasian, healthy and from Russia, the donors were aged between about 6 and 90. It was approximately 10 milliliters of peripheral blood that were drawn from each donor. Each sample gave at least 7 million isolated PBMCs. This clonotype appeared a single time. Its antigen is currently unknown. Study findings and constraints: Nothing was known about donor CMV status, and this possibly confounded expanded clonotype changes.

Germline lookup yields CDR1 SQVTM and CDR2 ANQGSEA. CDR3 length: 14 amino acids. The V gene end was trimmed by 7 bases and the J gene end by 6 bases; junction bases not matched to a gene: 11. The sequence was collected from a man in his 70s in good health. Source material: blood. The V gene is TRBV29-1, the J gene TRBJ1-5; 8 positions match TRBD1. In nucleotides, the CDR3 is TGCAGCGCTGCCGGGACAGGCGGGGGTCAGCCCCAGCATTTT. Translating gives CSAAGTGGGQPQHF.